This T cell receptor (beta chain) derives from a study of T cell responses to AZD1222 COVID-19 vaccine. General study results and limits: Close to half of all spike-specific TCRs reportedly target regions of the variants that are unmutated.

The data were produced by immunoSEQ multiplex PCR, yet TCRdb's version contains in-frame clones alone and is incomplete. Of about 120,000 clones in the sample, about 86% were seen once. With respect to this clone: Its antigen is unknown.

This TCR came from an adult who received the AZD1222 COVID-19 vaccine. The specimen was peripheral blood, collected 28 days after the second AZD1222 dose.

The CDR3 here is CASSVSGGRNNEQFF. CDR3 sequence (DNA): TGTGCCAGCAGCGTAAGCGGGGGGAGGAACAATGAGCAGTTCTTC. The chain couples TRBV7-2 to TRBJ2-1; TRBD2 matches at 9 bases. The CDR3 runs 15 residues. Germline V lookup: CDR1 SGHTA, CDR2 FQGNSA. The V segment lost 5 bases and the J segment 5 bases; nucleotides outside the gene matches: 7.